The TCR beta chain described here comes from a study of radiation and T cells in renal cell carcinoma. TCRdb keeps only in-frame clones here, not all; method: immunoSEQ multiplex PCR. Of some 140,000 clones listed, 70% to 90% are singletons. V shed 4 bases, J shed 13 bases, and the junction held 10 bases outside the gene matches. The CDR3 length is 13 residues. Per the germline V gene, CDR1 is KGHSH and CDR2 is LQKENI. Stated time point: baseline pretreatment blood. Treatment described: 15 Gy SBRT to primary tumor, nephrectomy 4 weeks later. This specimen was blood, taken from a patient whose treatment included radiotherapy and nephrectomy. V is TRBV18 and J is TRBJ1-2, with 9 bases lining up with TRBD1. The TCR sequence derives from a woman aged 45-65 years with renal cell carcinoma. The CDR3 is CASSRLDRGSSTF. As DNA, the CDR3 is TGTGCCAGCTCACGTCTGGACAGGGGATCGTCCACCTTC.